The present T cell receptor beta chain was sequenced within a study of monozygotic twins with inflammatory bowel disease. Following a re-call of the 5' RACE reads, TCRdb has one entry per CDR3 protein and lacks DNA. In all, the sample yields about 380,000 distinct CDR3 sequences. Germline V lookup: CDR1 SGHKS, CDR2 YYEKEE (reference sequence). The CDR3 has 16 residues. The source is a human donor with ulcerative colitis or Crohn's disease, or a healthy co-twin of an affected twin (not recorded which). The chain carries TRBV5-5 and TRBJ2-2; TCRdb reports TRBD1, a call that lacks DNA to check it against. Sequenced: blood. This CDR3 is CASSRERGANTGELFF.